This T cell receptor beta chain was documented in a study of T-cell reconstitution after alpha-beta-depleted transplantation in children. Study-level findings and limits: It was newly produced T cells that mostly accounted for T-cell counts and diversity one year after transplant. Several hundred expanded graft clones reportedly supplied alpha-beta T cells about two months after transplant.

V lost 4 bases and J lost 1; bases outside the gene matches: 8. This CDR3 comprises 16 residues. Germline loops: CDR1 SGHTA, CDR2 FQGNSA. Unique molecular identifiers were used in preparing the TCRbeta library. From the PCR reads, TCRdb called clonotypes with MiXCR, one entry per CDR3 protein. The sample holds more than 45,000 distinct CDR3 sequences; about 47% are singletons and the top ten take 35% to 40%. As concerns this clonotype: Antigen specificity is unknown.

The genes are TRBV7-2 and TRBJ2-3, with 7 bases lining up with TRBD2. The sequencing here drew on peripheral blood, taken before TCRalphabeta/CD19-depleted stem cell transplant. This receptor was obtained from a boy younger than two with SCID, due to receive a stem cell transplant. The CDR3 region is CASSSKTSLGTDTQYF. CDR3 coding DNA: TGTGCCAGCAGCTCGAAGACTAGCTTGGGCACAGATACGCAGTATTTT.